Listed below are T cell receptor beta chains from one sample, sequenced in a study of CD4+ T cells in melanoma. Libraries were prepared by immunoSEQ multiplex PCR; TCRdb keeps only in-frame clonotypes and omits some of them. This table has about 15,000 clones, approximately 62% appearing once. Material: cells from a culture (not recorded whether cultured in vitro). Receptor source: a human donor with melanoma. Each CDR3 is given with its conserved first and last residue. Fields, in order: J gene, D gene, V gene, CDR3 protein. The D gene is left open where the match is weak.

TRBJ2-5	NA	TRBV5-1	CASSGTRGETQYF
TRBJ2-7	NA	TRBV6-5	CASSVGYEQYF
TRBJ1-6	NA	TRBV9	CASSARQVSNSPLHF
TRBJ1-5	NA	TRBV15	CATSIRQYSNQPQHF
TRBJ2-7	NA	TRBV10-3	CAISVQASYEQYF
TRBJ1-3	TRBD1	TRBV5-6	CASSLRGARPGNTIYF
TRBJ2-5	NA	TRBV2	CASSEGEQMTQYF
TRBJ1-6	NA	TRBV5-4	CASSLFRANSPLHF
TRBJ1-2	NA	TRBV27	CASSSQGGNYGYTF
TRBJ2-7	TRBD1	TRBV18	CASSPIGQGSYEQYF
TRBJ1-1	NA	TRBV7-8	CASSLSLSEAFF
TRBJ2-3	TRBD1	TRBV4-1	CASSQAKTGGTDTQYF
TRBJ2-1	TRBD2	TRBV9	CASSAILAGLGNEQFF
TRBJ2-5	TRBD2	TRBV9	CASSVSSGQETQYF
TRBJ2-2	NA	TRBV30	CAWSTLDTGELFF
TRBJ1-2	NA	TRBV23-1	CASSRDGGYTF
TRBJ1-1	TRBD1	TRBV2	CASSQQGARSTEAFF
TRBJ2-3	NA	TRBV30	CAMDVVGGATDTQYF
TRBJ2-1	TRBD2	TRBV5-1	CASSSTGTSGGRGYNEQFF
TRBJ2-2	TRBD2	TRBV5-5	CASSDLTSGGNTGELFF
TRBJ2-3	TRBD2	TRBV5-6	CASSLDAGGSDTQYF
TRBJ2-5	NA	TRBV4-1	CASSQLQLVQETQYF
TRBJ1-5	TRBD1	TRBV10-3	CAISKTGGVFQPQHF
TRBJ1-2	NA	TRBV6-6	CASKGGKHGYTF
TRBJ2-1	NA	TRBV7-3	CASSLKGGNEQFF
TRBJ2-1	NA	TRBV5-1	CASSPAGTMRFF
TRBJ1-5	NA	TRBV9	CASSPTGGSQPQHF
TRBJ2-7	TRBD2	TRBV5-6	CASSLTSSGGRYHEQYF
TRBJ1-1	NA	TRBV5-6	CASSDATDTEAFF
TRBJ2-3	NA	TRBV6-1	CASSSYGGDTQYF
TRBJ1-1	NA	TRBV27	CASRRTVGMNTEAFF
TRBJ1-3	NA	TRBV10-3	CAISVQAGNTIYF
TRBJ1-2	TRBD1	TRBV4-2	CASSQDYMGQVGGYTF
TRBJ2-2	NA	TRBV6-4	CASSDSWLGGELFF
TRBJ2-2	NA	TRBV18	CASSPRAQGPTGELFF
TRBJ1-5	TRBD1	TRBV2	CASSGQGAGNQPQHF
TRBJ2-1	TRBD2	TRBV18	CASSPVRDTGTSHNEQFF
TRBJ2-7	NA	TRBV28	CASSYILGASYEQYF
TRBJ2-7	NA	TRBV7-9	CASSLASGGLYEQYF
TRBJ2-1	TRBD2	TRBV27	CASTLLAAGGSNEQFF
TRBJ2-2	TRBD1	TRBV5-8	CASSVGQAGTGELFF
TRBJ2-5	NA	TRBV7-7	CASSATGLPETQYF
TRBJ1-1	NA	TRBV5-5	CASTTEGVVTEAFF
TRBJ1-1	NA	TRBV7-3	CASSNEVGTEAFF
TRBJ2-3	TRBD1	TRBV18	CASSPSDRGTDTQYF
TRBJ2-1	TRBD2	TRBV7-2	CASSRSSGGEQFF
TRBJ1-2	NA	TRBV5-1	CASSLGPDTHYGYTF
TRBJ2-7	NA	TRBV5-1	CASSDPGGGAHEQYF
TRBJ2-1	NA	TRBV7-2	CASSVTSYNEQFF
TRBJ1-5	NA	TRBV7-2	CASSLGPARAKQPQHF
TRBJ2-5	TRBD1	TRBV11-2	CASSRDREETQYF
TRBJ1-2	NA	TRBV7-8	CASSLSQPAYYGYTF
TRBJ2-7	NA	TRBV19	CASSDDGWGLPPSYEQYF
TRBJ2-1	NA	TRBV5-1	CASSLGNVGSYNEQFF
TRBJ2-5	TRBD1	TRBV11-2	CASSLQGEAQETQYF
TRBJ2-5	NA	TRBV5-1	CASSLILFKETQYF